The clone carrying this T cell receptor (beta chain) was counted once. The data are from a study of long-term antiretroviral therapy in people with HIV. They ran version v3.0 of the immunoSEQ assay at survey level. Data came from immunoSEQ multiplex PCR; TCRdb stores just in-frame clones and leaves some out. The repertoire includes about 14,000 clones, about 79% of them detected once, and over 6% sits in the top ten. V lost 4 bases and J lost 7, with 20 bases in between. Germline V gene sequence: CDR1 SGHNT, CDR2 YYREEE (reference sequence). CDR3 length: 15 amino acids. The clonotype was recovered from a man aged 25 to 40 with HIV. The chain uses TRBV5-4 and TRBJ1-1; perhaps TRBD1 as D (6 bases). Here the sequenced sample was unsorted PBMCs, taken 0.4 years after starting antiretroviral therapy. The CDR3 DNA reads TGTGCCAGCAGCGTCATACTTTTGGGACACATTGAAGCTTTCTTT. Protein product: CASSVILLGHIEAFF.